The entry below gives a single T cell receptor beta chain sequence along with its context. Its antigen remains unknown. The data are from a study of OX40 agonist ivuxolimab in advanced cancers. Overall study context: A partial response was reached by three patients: one with hepatocellular carcinoma and two with cutaneous melanoma.

The data were produced by immunoSEQ multiplex PCR, yet TCRdb's version contains in-frame clones alone and is incomplete. Here the sample spans tens of thousands of clones, 65% to 85% being singletons. Study results and caveats: Researchers report that CD8+ T cells had, on average, more expanded clones than CD4+.

Germline-derived CDR1 and CDR2 are SGHNT and YENEEA. Trimming left V 0 bases short and J 2 bases short, with 14 bases between. The CDR3 consists of 17 residues. The sample here was CD4+ or CD8+ T cells sorted from blood, taken in a trial of the OX40 agonist ivuxolimab. The gene calls are TRBV11-3 and TRBJ1-3; D gene uncertain. The receptor was derived from an adult with an advanced solid tumor such as melanoma, head and neck, liver or kidney cancer. The CDR3 spells CASSLDPPGPAGNTIYF. Written as DNA, the CDR3 is TGTGCCAGCAGCTTAGATCCCCCAGGCCCGGCTGGAAACACCATATATTTT.